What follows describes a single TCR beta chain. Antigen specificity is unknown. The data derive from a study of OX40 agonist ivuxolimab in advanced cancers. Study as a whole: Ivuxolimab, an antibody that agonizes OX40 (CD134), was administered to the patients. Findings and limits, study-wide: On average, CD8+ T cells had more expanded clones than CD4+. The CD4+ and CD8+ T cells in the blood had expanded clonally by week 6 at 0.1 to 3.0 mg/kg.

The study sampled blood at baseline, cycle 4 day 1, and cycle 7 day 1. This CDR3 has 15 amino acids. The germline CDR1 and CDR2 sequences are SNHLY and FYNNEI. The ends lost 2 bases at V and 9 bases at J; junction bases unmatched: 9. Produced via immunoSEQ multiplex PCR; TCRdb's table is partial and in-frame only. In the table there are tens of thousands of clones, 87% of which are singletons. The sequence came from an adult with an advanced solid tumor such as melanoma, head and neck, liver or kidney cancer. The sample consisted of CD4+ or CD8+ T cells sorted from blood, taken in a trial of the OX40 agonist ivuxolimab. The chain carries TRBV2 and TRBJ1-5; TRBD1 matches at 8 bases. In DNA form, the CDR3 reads TGTGCCAGCAGTGAATATGGGACAGGACCCCGGCCCCAGCATTTT. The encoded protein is CASSEYGTGPRPQHF.